One and the same sample provided the 2 T cell receptor beta chains below, sequenced in a study of OX40 agonist ivuxolimab in advanced cancers. The assay was immunoSEQ multiplex PCR, and TCRdb's table has in-frame clones only and misses some. This sample has over 75,000 clones, with under 95% found just once. The source material was CD4+ or CD8+ T cells sorted from blood, sampled in a trial of the OX40 agonist ivuxolimab. Receptors were obtained from an adult with an advanced solid tumor such as melanoma, head and neck, liver or kidney cancer.

The CDR3 protein is CASSLSPGRGYNEQFF. As DNA, the CDR3 is TGCGCCAGCAGCTTGAGCCCCGGGAGGGGTTACAATGAGCAGTTCTTC. This sequence joins TRBV5-1 and TRBJ2-1; 8 nucleotides agree with TRBD2. V gave up 1 base and J gave up 4 bases; unmatched junction bases: 7. Germline V gene sequence: CDR1 SGHRS, CDR2 YFSETQ. The CDR3 is made up of 16 amino acids.

This chain uses TRBV6-1 with TRBJ2-7, with TRBD2 identical over 9 bases. Germline values: CDR1 MNHNS, CDR2 SASEGT. Unmatched junction bases numbered 10, after V lost 7 bases and J lost 3 bases. This CDR3 has 15 residues. CDR3 amino acids: CASNEGTSRLYEQYF. CDR3 sequence (DNA): TGTGCCAGCAACGAAGGGACTAGCCGCCTCTACGAGCAGTACTTC.